The 26 T cell receptor beta chains below come from one sample, sequenced in a study of T cell repertoires in cytomegalovirus infection. These receptors' antigens are unknown. From the reads, TCRdb called clonotypes with MiXCR, one entry per CDR3 protein. The sample lists approximately 730,000 distinct CDR3 sequences; around a third were seen once. The sample here was cultured PBMCs, taken from culture after CMV antigen stimulation. Every receptor here comes from a human donor in good health (CMV status not recorded). Some clones in this sample may be carry-over from other donors' samples.

The chain links TRBV7-2 to TRBJ2-7; 9 bases are a match to TRBD2. The CDR3 consists of 15 residues. Per the germline V gene, CDR1 is SGHTA and CDR2 is FQGNSA. The V gene end was trimmed by 6 bases and the J gene end by 6 bases; junction bases not matched to a gene: 12. CDR3 nucleotides: TGTGCCAGCAGTTCCCGGGGAGCGGGAGGAAGCGAGCAGTACTTC. Translation: CASSSRGAGGSEQYF.

This clonotype was counted only a few times. CDR3 in DNA: TGTGCCAGCTCACCACTGAAGTTCTCGGATACGCAGTATTTT. Protein: CASSPLKFSDTQYF. V gene TRBV18 combines with J gene TRBJ2-3; no firm D call. Trimming took off 1 base at V and 6 bases at J, with 11 bases between the two ends. The CDR3 runs to 14 residues. Per the germline V gene, CDR1 is KGHSH and CDR2 is LQKENI.

V usage is TRBV7-2 and J usage is TRBJ2-3; 10 bases are shared with TRBD2. Looked up from germline, CDR1 is SGHTA and CDR2 is FQGNSA. Trimming removed 5 bases from V and 1 base from J; junction bases left unmatched: 3. The CDR3 is 15 residues long. CDR3: CASSDSGRRTDTQYF. The CDR3 nucleotides read TGTGCCAGCAGCGATAGCGGGAGGCGCACAGATACGCAGTATTTT.

The rearrangement uses TRBV6-8 and TRBJ2-7; 8 positions match TRBD1. V was clipped by 0 bases and J by 3 bases; unmatched bases: 4. Germline CDR1 MNHGY, CDR2 SAAAGT. The CDR3 consists of 15 residues. CDR3 in amino acids: CASSYSTGAGYEQYF. CDR3 sequence (DNA): TGTGCCAGCAGTTACTCGACAGGGGCTGGCTACGAGCAGTACTTC.

This clonotype was seen only a few times. V usage is TRBV7-2 and J usage is TRBJ1-5; 7 bases agree with TRBD1. Germline V gene sequence: CDR1 SGHTA, CDR2 FQGNSA. Trimming at V came to 5 bases and at J to 0 bases, leaving 10 bases not matched to a gene. The CDR3 loop spans 17 amino acids. In nucleotides, the CDR3 is TGTGCCAGCAGCCGGATAACAGGGGCTTATAGCAATCAGCCCCAGCATTTT. Translated, it gives CASSRITGAYSNQPQHF.

The V gene is TRBV5-4, the J gene TRBJ2-1; 8 nucleotides match TRBD2. The CDR3 loop spans 15 amino acids. CDR1 is SGHNT and CDR2 is YYREEE in the germline V gene (reference sequence). The V gene end was trimmed by 2 bases and the J gene end by 8 bases; junction bases not matched to a gene: 9. CDR3 amino acids: CASSLAGVAGDEQFF. CDR3 nucleotide sequence: TGTGCCAGCAGCTTAGCGGGAGTCGCTGGGGATGAGCAGTTCTTC.

This clonotype was counted only a few times. The chain uses TRBV27 and TRBJ2-3; the D is unclear. CDR1 and CDR2 from the germline V gene are MNHEY and SMNVEV (reference sequence). Trimming left V 6 bases short and J 10 bases short, with 20 bases between. The CDR3 loop spans 14 amino acids. In DNA, the CDR3 is TGTGCCAGCAGCCTGTTAGGGTCCCCGGATGCGCAGTATTTT. It codes for CASSLLGSPDAQYF.

This clonotype has only a few counts. The V and J genes are TRBV7-8 and TRBJ2-3; the D gene is possibly TRBD1 (6 bases). The CDR3 covers 13 residues. Trimming left V 4 bases short and J 6 bases short, with 11 bases between. The germline CDR1 and CDR2 sequences are SGHVS and FQNEAQ. This CDR3 is CASSSQGWDTQYF. The CDR3 DNA is TGTGCCAGCAGCTCACAGGGATGGGATACGCAGTATTTT.

CDR3 DNA: TGTGCCACCAGCAGAGATCAACTAGCGGCACACAATGAGCAGTTCTTC. It is translated as CATSRDQLAAHNEQFF. The gene calls are TRBV15 and TRBJ2-1; 8 positions agree with TRBD2. Per germline, CDR1 LNHNV and CDR2 YYDKDF (reference sequence). This CDR3 is built from 16 residues. The J segment lost 5 bases and the V segment lost 0 bases, leaving 6 bases of the junction unmatched.

The chain links TRBV20-1 to TRBJ2-3; 7 nucleotides align to TRBD2. CDR1 and CDR2 from the germline V gene are DFQATT and SNEGSKA (reference sequence). V lost 6 bases to trimming and J lost 3 bases; unmatched junction nucleotides: 18. CDR3 length equals 17 residues. The DNA of the CDR3 is TGCAGTGCCCATTCGCCAAGCGCGGGAGTTGGTACAGATACGCAGTATTTT. This codes for CSAHSPSAGVGTDTQYF.

This clonotype was counted ten times or more. This chain joins TRBV7-2 and TRBJ2-5, with 7 positions matching TRBD1. The junction had 5 bases not matched to a gene; V was cut back by 5 bases and J by 2 bases. There are 14 residues in the CDR3. Germline-derived CDR1 and CDR2 are SGHTA and FQGNSA. The CDR3 DNA reads TGTGCCAGCAGCCGACCGGGACAGCAAGAGACCCAGTACTTC. Translated, it gives CASSRPGQQETQYF.

The rearrangement uses TRBV2 and TRBJ2-7, with TRBD1 identical over 11 bases. V shed 3 bases, J shed 2 bases, and the junction held 3 bases outside the gene matches. CDR3 size: 15 residues. Germline CDR1 and CDR2: SNHLY and FYNNEI. The DNA for the CDR3 is TGTGCCAGCAGTGATTGGACAGGGGGCACCTACGAGCAGTACTTC. Translated: CASSDWTGGTYEQYF.

This clonotype showed up just once. The rearrangement uses TRBV5-1 and TRBJ2-3; TRBD2 matches at 7 bases. The V segment lost 7 bases and the J segment 1 base; nucleotides outside the gene matches: 3. The CDR3 has 13 amino acids. Per the germline V gene, CDR1 is SGHRS and CDR2 is YFSETQ. The CDR3 DNA sequence: TGCGCCAGCGCGGGAGAGGGCACAGATACGCAGTATTTT. Its protein is CASAGEGTDTQYF.

J is TRBJ1-5 and V is TRBV4-2, with 9 nucleotides matching TRBD1. The CDR3 covers 15 residues. Germline-derived CDR1 and CDR2 are LGHNA and YNFKEQ. V shed 3 bases and J 8 bases; nucleotides not matched to a gene: 8. The CDR3 here is CASSQGTGPNKPQHF. Written as DNA, the CDR3 is TGTGCCAGCAGCCAGGGGACAGGGCCGAATAAGCCCCAGCATTTT.

The chain joins TRBV4-1 to TRBJ1-4; D remains ambiguous. The CDR3 extends over 13 amino acids. Germline V lookup: CDR1 MGHRA, CDR2 YSYEKL. V lost 0 bases to trimming and J lost 8 bases, with 7 bases between them. The CDR3 region has the DNA TGCGCCAGCAGCCAAGAAGTAGGGGAAAAACTGTTTTTT. Its translation: CASSQEVGEKLFF.

V is TRBV20-1 and J is TRBJ2-7; tentative D call: TRBD1 (6 bases). V was trimmed by 5 bases and J by 6 bases, leaving 20 bases between them. Germline CDR1 is DFQATT and CDR2 is SNEGSKA (reference sequence). CDR3 length equals 14 residues. CDR3 amino acids: CSAQNAQGSFEQYF. The CDR3 nucleotides are TGCAGTGCTCAAAACGCGCAGGGGAGTTTCGAGCAGTACTTC.

The chain links TRBV19 to TRBJ1-3, with D possibly being TRBD1 (5 bases). The CDR3 consists of 14 residues. V was pared by 9 bases and J by 5 bases, with 17 bases between. The germline V gene encodes CDR1 LNHDA and CDR2 SQIVND (reference sequence). CDR3 bases: TGTGCCAGCCTACGAAGGGGAGAAAGAAACACCATATATTTT. It encodes CASLRRGERNTIYF.

V is TRBV7-2 and J is TRBJ2-5; 16 nucleotides match TRBD2. Losses at the gene ends were 4 bases for V and 7 bases for J; bases not matched to a gene: 12. CDR3 length: 18 residues. Germline CDR1 is SGHTA and CDR2 is FQGNSA. CDR3 DNA: TGTGCCAGCAGCTCCCCTCCGGGACTAGCGGGGGGGCCGGGGACCCAGTACTTC. This codes for CASSSPPGLAGGPGTQYF.

Only a few counts were recorded for this clonotype. V gene TRBV12-5 combines with J gene TRBJ2-5, with 7 bases fitting TRBD2. The germline V gene encodes CDR1 LGHNT and CDR2 FRNRAP. The length of the CDR3 is 13 residues. The J segment lost 5 bases and the V segment lost 10 bases, leaving 10 bases of the junction unmatched. The CDR3 coding sequence is TGTGCTACCTCTCGGGGGGTAGAGGAGACCCAGTACTTC. Protein sequence: CATSRGVEETQYF.

The chain is built from TRBV12-3 or TRBV12-4 and TRBJ2-5; 7 nucleotides agree with TRBD1. The V segment lost 6 bases and the J segment 5 bases; nucleotides outside the gene matches: 0. This CDR3 comprises 11 residues. The CDR3 region is CASRQGETQYF. As DNA, the CDR3 is TGTGCCAGCAGACAGGGGGAGACCCAGTACTTC.

The V and J genes are TRBV3-1 and TRBJ2-7; 12 nucleotides align to TRBD2. The CDR3 length is 15 residues. V shed 2 bases, J shed 6 bases, and the junction held 5 bases outside the gene matches. Looked up from germline, CDR1 is LGHDT and CDR2 is YNNKEL (reference sequence). The CDR3 loop reads CASSQLAGGLGEQYF. CDR3 nucleotide sequence: TGTGCCAGCAGCCAACTAGCGGGAGGGCTCGGCGAGCAGTACTTC.

The CDR3 nucleotides are TGTGCCAGCAGCTTGAGTCCAGGGGATAACGAGCAGTACTTC. Its translation: CASSLSPGDNEQYF. The chain couples TRBV7-9 to TRBJ2-7; D is possibly TRBD1 (6 bases). The CDR3 consists of 14 residues. Trimming shortened V by 3 bases and J by 5 bases, and 14 bases separated the two germline ends. Germline CDR1 SEHNR, CDR2 FQNEAQ (reference sequence).

The V gene is TRBV15, the J gene TRBJ1-2; no firm D call. Germline-derived CDR1 and CDR2 are LNHNV and YYDKDF (reference sequence). The germline V and J ends were trimmed by 3 bases and 4 bases, with 15 bases remaining between them. CDR3 size: 15 residues. The CDR3 DNA follows: TGTGCCACCAGCAGCCCCGATAGACTGTTCTATGGCTACACCTTC. This codes for CATSSPDRLFYGYTF.

J is TRBJ1-5 and V is TRBV19; D is uncertain. The V and J ends lost 1 base and 0 bases respectively, with 7 bases between them. Germline assignment: CDR1 LNHDA and CDR2 SQIVND (reference sequence). The CDR3 is made up of 15 amino acids. The CDR3 DNA is TGTGCCAGTAGTATAGCCTTTTATAGCAATCAGCCCCAGCATTTT. Protein sequence: CASSIAFYSNQPQHF.

This clonotype has just a few counts. This rearrangement joins TRBV6-1 to TRBJ2-7; D unclear. This CDR3 comprises 17 residues. V dropped 6 bases and J dropped 0 bases, with 21 bases sitting between them. Germline V gene sequence: CDR1 MNHNS, CDR2 SASEGT. In DNA, the CDR3 is TGTGCCAGCAGGAAGTTGATTCCGGGCCTTAGCTCCTACGAGCAGTACTTC. This encodes CASRKLIPGLSSYEQYF.

In its sample, this clonotype was seen a few times. The genes are TRBV4-3 and TRBJ2-1; 11 bases match TRBD2. The CDR3 runs 17 residues. Germline assignment: CDR1 LGHNA and CDR2 YSLEER. V lost 2 bases to trimming and J lost 5 bases; unmatched junction nucleotides: 8. CDR3 nucleotides: TGCGCCAGCAGCCAAAACCCTACTAGCGGGAGTCACAATGAGCAGTTCTTC. Translation: CASSQNPTSGSHNEQFF.